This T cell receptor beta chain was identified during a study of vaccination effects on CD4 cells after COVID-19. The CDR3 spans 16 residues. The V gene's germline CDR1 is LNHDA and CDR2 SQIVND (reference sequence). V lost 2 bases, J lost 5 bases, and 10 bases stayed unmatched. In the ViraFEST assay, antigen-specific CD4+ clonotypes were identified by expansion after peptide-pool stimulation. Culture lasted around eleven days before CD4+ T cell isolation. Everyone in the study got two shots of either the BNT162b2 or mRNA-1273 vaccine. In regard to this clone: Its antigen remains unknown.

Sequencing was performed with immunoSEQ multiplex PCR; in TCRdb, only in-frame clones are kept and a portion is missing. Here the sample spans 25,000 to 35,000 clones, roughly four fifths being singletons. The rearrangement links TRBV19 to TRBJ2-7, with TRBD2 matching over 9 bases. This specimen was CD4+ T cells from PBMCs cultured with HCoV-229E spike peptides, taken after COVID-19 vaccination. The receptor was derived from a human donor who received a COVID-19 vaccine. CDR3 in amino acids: CASSIFSLAGNNEQYF. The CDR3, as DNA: TGTGCCAGTAGTATATTCAGCCTAGCGGGAAACAACGAGCAGTACTTC.